This T cell receptor (beta chain) was sequenced for a study of T cells after yellow fever vaccination. Germline lookup yields CDR1 SGHRS and CDR2 YFSETQ. This CDR3 has 13 amino acids. V shed 2 bases and J shed 6 bases, with 12 bases lying between them. Overall study findings and caveats: A weaker but faster secondary response was observed, peaking on day 5 versus 15.

As regards this clonotype: Its antigen is currently unknown.

TCRdb analysed the 5' RACE reads with MiXCR anew, one entry per CDR3 protein. The repertoire holds approximately 120,000 distinct CDR3 sequences, 13% to 15% seen once, with roughly 43% in the top ten. This sequence originates from a man between 18 and 29 years old who received the YFV17D yellow fever vaccine. The material was CD8+ T cells sorted from PBMCs, obtained 5 days after the yellow fever booster vaccination. This chain connects TRBV5-1 to TRBJ2-7; D is uncertain. As DNA, the CDR3 is TGCGCCAGCAGCTTAGGCTCAGTGGGCGAGCAGTACTTC. The encoded protein is CASSLGSVGEQYF.